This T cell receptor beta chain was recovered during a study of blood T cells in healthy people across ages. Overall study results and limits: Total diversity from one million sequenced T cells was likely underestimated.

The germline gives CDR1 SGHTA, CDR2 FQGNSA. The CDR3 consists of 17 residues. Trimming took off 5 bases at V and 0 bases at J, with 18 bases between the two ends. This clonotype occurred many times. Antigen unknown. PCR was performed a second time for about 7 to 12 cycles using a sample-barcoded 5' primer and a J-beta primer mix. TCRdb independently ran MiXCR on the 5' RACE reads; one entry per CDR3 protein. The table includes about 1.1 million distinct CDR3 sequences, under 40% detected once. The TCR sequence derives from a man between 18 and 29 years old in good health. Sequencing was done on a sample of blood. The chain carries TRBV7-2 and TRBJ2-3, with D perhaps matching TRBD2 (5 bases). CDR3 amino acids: CASSNRRGSTSTDTQYF. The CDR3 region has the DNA TGTGCCAGCAGCAACCGCCGGGGTTCAACTAGCACAGATACGCAGTATTTT.